The rows below give T cell receptor beta chains drawn from one sample of a study of T cell repertoires in cytomegalovirus infection. Antigens for these TCRs are unknown. Via MiXCR, TCRdb re-called the reads, giving one row per CDR3 protein. Of around 500,000 distinct CDR3 sequences listed, under 45% are singletons. The source was cultured PBMCs, collected from culture after CMV antigen stimulation. These TCRs come from a human donor in good health (CMV status not recorded). Some clones in this sample may be carry-over from other donors' samples. Each CDR3 is given with its conserved first and last residue. A D gene is named only where the DNA matches it firmly.

CDR3aa: CASRENLATGSPLHF; j_gene: TRBJ1-6; len: 15; v_gene: TRBV6-1; d_gene: .
CDR3aa: CASSLIGQGSYKQYF; j_gene: TRBJ2-7; len: 15; v_gene: TRBV7-4; d_gene: TRBD1
CDR3aa: CASSWPGELFF; j_gene: TRBJ2-2; len: 11; v_gene: TRBV2; d_gene: .
CDR3aa: CASSLVYRAGEAFF; j_gene: TRBJ1-1; len: 14; v_gene: TRBV11-2; d_gene: .
CDR3aa: CASSPAGAGGSPLHF; j_gene: TRBJ1-6; len: 15; v_gene: TRBV6-2/TRBV6-3; d_gene: .
CDR3aa: CASSQGDRGWTEAFF; j_gene: TRBJ1-1; len: 15; v_gene: TRBV4-3; d_gene: TRBD1
CDR3aa: CASSPRHPATGFYGYTF; j_gene: TRBJ1-2; len: 17; v_gene: TRBV7-2; d_gene: .
CDR3aa: CASSPTGFLRNTQYF; j_gene: TRBJ2-3; len: 15; v_gene: TRBV4-1; d_gene: .
CDR3aa: CASSGFGQPQHF; j_gene: TRBJ1-5; len: 12; v_gene: TRBV12-3/TRBV12-4; d_gene: .
CDR3aa: CASSLVAGGGSHEQYF; j_gene: TRBJ2-7; len: 16; v_gene: TRBV7-8; d_gene: TRBD2
CDR3aa: CASSLSGQGFVEKLFF; j_gene: TRBJ1-4; len: 16; v_gene: TRBV7-6; d_gene: TRBD1
CDR3aa: CASSLRGVHDYGYTF; j_gene: TRBJ1-2; len: 15; v_gene: TRBV7-6; d_gene: .
CDR3aa: CASSSSDREEGYTF; j_gene: TRBJ1-2; len: 14; v_gene: TRBV7-2; d_gene: TRBD1
CDR3aa: CASSLGRAALYNEQFF; j_gene: TRBJ2-1; len: 16; v_gene: TRBV7-2; d_gene: .
CDR3aa: CASSITGENQPQHF; j_gene: TRBJ1-5; len: 14; v_gene: TRBV19; d_gene: .
CDR3aa: CASSLGSIPYNEQFF; j_gene: TRBJ2-1; len: 15; v_gene: TRBV27; d_gene: .
CDR3aa: CASSQVPGLAGNEQFF; j_gene: TRBJ2-1; len: 16; v_gene: TRBV7-2; d_gene: TRBD2
CDR3aa: CASSFATTGRNEQFF; j_gene: TRBJ2-1; len: 15; v_gene: TRBV7-2; d_gene: .
CDR3aa: CASSPLLDYNEQFF; j_gene: TRBJ2-1; len: 14; v_gene: TRBV18; d_gene: .
CDR3aa: CASSLGWLAVGPDTQYF; j_gene: TRBJ2-3; len: 17; v_gene: TRBV11-1; d_gene: TRBD2
CDR3aa: CASGGLSASEKLFF; j_gene: TRBJ1-4; len: 14; v_gene: TRBV9; d_gene: .
CDR3aa: CASRDLGGKRDTQYF; j_gene: TRBJ2-3; len: 15; v_gene: TRBV4-1; d_gene: TRBD2
CDR3aa: CASSLESLTGELFF; j_gene: TRBJ2-2; len: 14; v_gene: TRBV7-2; d_gene: .
CDR3aa: CASSLVSWPHYGYTF; j_gene: TRBJ1-2; len: 15; v_gene: TRBV28; d_gene: .
CDR3aa: CASRAQGGKLFF; j_gene: TRBJ1-4; len: 12; v_gene: TRBV12-3/TRBV12-4; d_gene: TRBD1
CDR3aa: CSARTGGGTDTQYF; j_gene: TRBJ2-3; len: 14; v_gene: TRBV20-1; d_gene: TRBD2
CDR3aa: CASSSDASLGDTQYF; j_gene: TRBJ2-3; len: 15; v_gene: TRBV7-2; d_gene: .
CDR3aa: CASSLLPREGEQFF; j_gene: TRBJ2-1; len: 14; v_gene: TRBV7-2; d_gene: TRBD2
CDR3aa: CASRKGAAGELFF; j_gene: TRBJ2-2; len: 13; v_gene: TRBV27; d_gene: TRBD1
CDR3aa: CASRTGGSETQYF; j_gene: TRBJ2-5; len: 13; v_gene: TRBV5-1; d_gene: TRBD1
CDR3aa: CASSLHPPGTFGDEQYF; j_gene: TRBJ2-7; len: 17; v_gene: TRBV7-2; d_gene: .
CDR3aa: CASSLTGDAEAFF; j_gene: TRBJ1-1; len: 13; v_gene: TRBV5-1; d_gene: .
CDR3aa: CAIRDRVTDTQYF; j_gene: TRBJ2-3; len: 13; v_gene: TRBV28; d_gene: TRBD1
CDR3aa: CASSLDRPSGNTIYF; j_gene: TRBJ1-3; len: 15; v_gene: TRBV12-3/TRBV12-4; d_gene: .
CDR3aa: CSVALGSTLNEQFF; j_gene: TRBJ2-1; len: 14; v_gene: TRBV29-1; d_gene: .
CDR3aa: CASSFGPSQHF; j_gene: TRBJ1-5; len: 11; v_gene: TRBV7-2; d_gene: .
CDR3aa: CSARSSGDTQYF; j_gene: TRBJ2-3; len: 12; v_gene: TRBV20-1; d_gene: .
CDR3aa: CAWSVIAPDTQYF; j_gene: TRBJ2-3; len: 13; v_gene: TRBV30; d_gene: .
CDR3aa: CATRTDHGNTIYF; j_gene: TRBJ1-3; len: 13; v_gene: TRBV19; d_gene: .
CDR3aa: CATSRGGEGNQPQHF; j_gene: TRBJ1-5; len: 15; v_gene: TRBV15; d_gene: .
CDR3aa: CASSLAIGWEETQYF; j_gene: TRBJ2-5; len: 15; v_gene: TRBV7-6; d_gene: .
CDR3aa: CASSLGLTGGSYNEQFF; j_gene: TRBJ2-1; len: 17; v_gene: TRBV7-2; d_gene: TRBD1
CDR3aa: CASTLGSDSGANVLTF; j_gene: TRBJ2-6; len: 16; v_gene: TRBV5-4; d_gene: .
CDR3aa: CASSKTANYGYTF; j_gene: TRBJ1-2; len: 13; v_gene: TRBV7-2; d_gene: .
CDR3aa: CASSTGTFTRGGYTF; j_gene: TRBJ1-2; len: 15; v_gene: TRBV7-2; d_gene: .
CDR3aa: CATSRADGSSYGYTF; j_gene: TRBJ1-2; len: 15; v_gene: TRBV15; d_gene: .
CDR3aa: CASSPRDRGGQETQYF; j_gene: TRBJ2-5; len: 16; v_gene: TRBV4-1; d_gene: TRBD1
CDR3aa: CASSSPRRGRGVRETQYF; j_gene: TRBJ2-5; len: 18; v_gene: TRBV7-8; d_gene: .
CDR3aa: CASSFKVGGNEQFF; j_gene: TRBJ2-1; len: 14; v_gene: TRBV7-2; d_gene: .
CDR3aa: CASSAAGGLTEAFF; j_gene: TRBJ1-1; len: 14; v_gene: TRBV6-8; d_gene: TRBD1
CDR3aa: CASRSQAYSTDTQYF; j_gene: TRBJ2-3; len: 15; v_gene: TRBV6-5; d_gene: .
CDR3aa: CASSSGDKIKYF; j_gene: TRBJ2-7; len: 12; v_gene: TRBV7-9; d_gene: .
CDR3aa: CASSSKSRGVGQYF; j_gene: TRBJ2-7; len: 14; v_gene: TRBV27; d_gene: .
CDR3aa: CASSPPSGDFNEQFF; j_gene: TRBJ2-1; len: 15; v_gene: TRBV5-4; d_gene: TRBD2